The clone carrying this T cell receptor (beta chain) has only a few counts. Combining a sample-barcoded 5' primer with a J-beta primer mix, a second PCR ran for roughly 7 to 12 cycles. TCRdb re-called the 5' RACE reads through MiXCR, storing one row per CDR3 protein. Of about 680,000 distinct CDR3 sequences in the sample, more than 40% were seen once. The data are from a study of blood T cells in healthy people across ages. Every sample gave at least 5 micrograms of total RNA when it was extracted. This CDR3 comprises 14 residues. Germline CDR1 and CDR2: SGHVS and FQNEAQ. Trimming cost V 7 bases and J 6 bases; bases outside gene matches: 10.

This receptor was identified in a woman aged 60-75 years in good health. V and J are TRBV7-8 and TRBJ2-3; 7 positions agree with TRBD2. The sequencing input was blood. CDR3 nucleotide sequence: TGTGCCAGCAACCACGGGGGAGGGCCGGATACGCAGTATTTT. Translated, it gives CASNHGGGPDTQYF.